Listed below are T cell receptor beta chains from one sample, sequenced in a study of glioma-infiltrating T cells after dendritic cell vaccination. Repertoires were generated with immunoSEQ multiplex PCR, while TCRdb's copy carries only in-frame clones and drops some. The sample lists fewer than 85,000 clones, 70% to 90% seen once, with roughly 3.2% in the top ten. The sample consisted of blood, taken before dendritic cell vaccination. The receptors here all came from a human donor with glioblastoma. Each CDR3 is given with its conserved first and last residue. D genes are given only for firm matches. The size entry is marked missing in some rows and otherwise reads once, few, many or a size class.

cdr3_length: 14; clone_size: -; v_call: TRBV6-5; j_call: TRBJ1-4; d_call: TRBD1; cdr3_nt: TGTGCCAGCAGTTACTCCGACAGGGGGGAAAAACTGTTTTTT; cdr3_aa: CASSYSDRGEKLFF
cdr3_length: 22; clone_size: -; v_call: TRBV27; j_call: TRBJ2-6; d_call: TRBD2; cdr3_nt: TGTGCCAGCAGTTTAATTCTCGGACTCGCTAGCGGGGCCCGAGGGGGGGCCAACGTCCTGACTTTC; cdr3_aa: CASSLILGLASGARGGANVLTF
cdr3_length: 21; clone_size: -; v_call: TRBV7-8; j_call: TRBJ2-3; d_call: TRBD2; cdr3_nt: TGTGCCAGCAGCTGGTATGGTGATCGGACTAGCGGGAGGGCCATAACAGATACGCAGTATTTT; cdr3_aa: CASSWYGDRTSGRAITDTQYF
cdr3_length: 16; clone_size: once; v_call: TRBV6-1; j_call: TRBJ2-1; d_call: TRBD2; cdr3_nt: TGTGCCAGCAGTGACCACGGGGGGGCCGGGTACAATGAGCAGTTCTTC; cdr3_aa: CASSDHGGAGYNEQFF
cdr3_length: 16; clone_size: -; v_call: TRBV9; j_call: TRBJ2-1; d_call: TRBD2; cdr3_nt: TGTGCCAGCAGCGTGGGTAGCGGGAGCCTCTACAATGAGCAGTTCTTC; cdr3_aa: CASSVGSGSLYNEQFF
cdr3_length: 14; clone_size: -; v_call: TRBV30; j_call: TRBJ2-3; d_call: TRBD2; cdr3_nt: TGTGCCTGGCGGCCAGCGGGGGGGCCGGGTACGCAGTATTTT; cdr3_aa: CAWRPAGGPGTQYF
cdr3_length: 15; clone_size: -; v_call: TRBV30; j_call: TRBJ2-7; d_call: -; cdr3_nt: TGTGCCTGGAGTGTGCGTGGGGGGGGCCCCTACGAGCAGTACTTC; cdr3_aa: CAWSVRGGGPYEQYF
cdr3_length: 17; clone_size: -; v_call: TRBV27; j_call: TRBJ2-7; d_call: -; cdr3_nt: TGTGCCAGCAGTTTCAATAGAGACTCTAACCCGAACTACGAGCAGTACTTC; cdr3_aa: CASSFNRDSNPNYEQYF
cdr3_length: 15; clone_size: -; v_call: TRBV11-2; j_call: TRBJ2-5; d_call: TRBD2; cdr3_nt: TGTGCCAGCAGCTTTTCTAGCGGGAGCCCAGAGACCCAGTACTTC; cdr3_aa: CASSFSSGSPETQYF
cdr3_length: 14; clone_size: -; v_call: TRBV27; j_call: TRBJ1-1; d_call: -; cdr3_nt: TGTGCCAGCAGTTTATCCGGGGTAGGCACTGAAGCTTTCTTT; cdr3_aa: CASSLSGVGTEAFF
cdr3_length: 12; clone_size: -; v_call: TRBV7-9; j_call: TRBJ1-1; d_call: -; cdr3_nt: TGTGCCAGCAGCCCGGGGGAGGGGACAGCTTTCTTT; cdr3_aa: CASSPGEGTAFF
cdr3_length: 14; clone_size: -; v_call: TRBV6-1; j_call: TRBJ1-4; d_call: -; cdr3_nt: TGTGCCAGCAGTGAAGGGGCCTTGAATGAAAAACTGTTTTTT; cdr3_aa: CASSEGALNEKLFF
cdr3_length: 15; clone_size: -; v_call: TRBV2; j_call: TRBJ1-1; d_call: -; cdr3_nt: TGTGCCAGCAGGGGGGACCGCGGGATGAACACTGAAGCTTTCTTT; cdr3_aa: CASRGDRGMNTEAFF
cdr3_length: 18; clone_size: -; v_call: TRBV9; j_call: TRBJ2-1; d_call: TRBD2; cdr3_nt: TGTGCCAGCAGCGTCCGGGACAGAGGACTAGCGGGGGGAGCTGAGCAGTTCTTC; cdr3_aa: CASSVRDRGLAGGAEQFF
cdr3_length: 14; clone_size: -; v_call: TRBV6-1; j_call: TRBJ2-7; d_call: TRBD1; cdr3_nt: TGTGCCAGCAGTGTCTCAGGACAGGACTACGAGCAGTACTTC; cdr3_aa: CASSVSGQDYEQYF
cdr3_length: 13; clone_size: -; v_call: TRBV27; j_call: TRBJ2-1; d_call: TRBD2; cdr3_nt: TGTGCCAGCAGTTTACTAGCGGGAGATGAGCAGTTCTTC; cdr3_aa: CASSLLAGDEQFF
cdr3_length: 15; clone_size: -; v_call: TRBV5-8; j_call: TRBJ1-2; d_call: TRBD1; cdr3_nt: TGTGCCAGCAGCCCGTCGACAGGGTTTAACTATGGCTACACCTTC; cdr3_aa: CASSPSTGFNYGYTF
cdr3_length: 15; clone_size: -; v_call: TRBV19; j_call: TRBJ2-1; d_call: TRBD1; cdr3_nt: TGTGCCAGTAGTCTAAGACAGGGTAGCAACAATGAGCAGTTCTTC; cdr3_aa: CASSLRQGSNNEQFF
cdr3_length: 15; clone_size: once; v_call: TRBV25-1; j_call: TRBJ2-3; d_call: TRBD2; cdr3_nt: TGTGCCAGCTCTTCTGGCGGGGGGATGTCAGATACGCAGTATTTT; cdr3_aa: CASSSGGGMSDTQYF
cdr3_length: 13; clone_size: -; v_call: TRBV27; j_call: TRBJ2-7; d_call: -; cdr3_nt: TGTGCCAGCAAGGAGAAGGTAGGTTGGGAGCAGTACTTC; cdr3_aa: CASKEKVGWEQYF
cdr3_length: 14; clone_size: -; v_call: TRBV19; j_call: TRBJ1-4; d_call: TRBD1; cdr3_nt: TGTGCCAGTAGTATTACAGGGGTGGGTGAAAAACTGTTTTTT; cdr3_aa: CASSITGVGEKLFF
cdr3_length: 13; clone_size: -; v_call: TRBV2; j_call: TRBJ2-3; d_call: TRBD1; cdr3_nt: TGTGCCAGCAGTGAACAGGGGGCCGCCACGCAGTATTTT; cdr3_aa: CASSEQGAATQYF
cdr3_length: 13; clone_size: -; v_call: TRBV9; j_call: TRBJ2-5; d_call: -; cdr3_nt: TGTGCCAGCAGCGTAGGGCACCAAGAGACCCAGTACTTC; cdr3_aa: CASSVGHQETQYF
cdr3_length: 15; clone_size: -; v_call: TRBV5-5; j_call: TRBJ2-7; d_call: TRBD1; cdr3_nt: TGTGCCAGCAGCCGACTCGGGACAGGTTCTTACGAGCAGTACTTC; cdr3_aa: CASSRLGTGSYEQYF
cdr3_length: 15; clone_size: -; v_call: TRBV6-5; j_call: TRBJ2-5; d_call: TRBD1; cdr3_nt: TGTGCCAGTAATCTCAGGGGGCTGACGCAAGAGACCCAGTACTTC; cdr3_aa: CASNLRGLTQETQYF
cdr3_length: 16; clone_size: -; v_call: TRBV4-2; j_call: TRBJ2-1; d_call: TRBD1; cdr3_nt: TGTGCCAGCAGCCTCTCCCCGACAGGGGGCTTGGATGAGCAGTTCTTC; cdr3_aa: CASSLSPTGGLDEQFF
cdr3_length: 16; clone_size: -; v_call: TRBV5-1; j_call: TRBJ1-6; d_call: TRBD1; cdr3_nt: TGCGCCAGCACCCGGGGGGACAGGGGACTTAATTCACCCCTCCACTTT; cdr3_aa: CASTRGDRGLNSPLHF
cdr3_length: 14; clone_size: -; v_call: TRBV9; j_call: TRBJ2-5; d_call: -; cdr3_nt: TGTGCCAGCAGCGTAGGAGGGATCGGAGAGACCCAGTACTTC; cdr3_aa: CASSVGGIGETQYF
cdr3_length: 13; clone_size: -; v_call: TRBV7-8; j_call: TRBJ1-2; d_call: -; cdr3_nt: TGTGCCAGCAGCCCTTCCCTCGACGGGGGCTACACCTTC; cdr3_aa: CASSPSLDGGYTF
cdr3_length: 13; clone_size: -; v_call: TRBV18; j_call: TRBJ2-5; d_call: TRBD1; cdr3_nt: TGTGCCAGCTCTTCAACAGGGGTAGAGACCCAGTACTTC; cdr3_aa: CASSSTGVETQYF
cdr3_length: 14; clone_size: -; v_call: TRBV6-1; j_call: TRBJ2-5; d_call: -; cdr3_nt: TGTGCCAGCAGTGATAATCTCCGAGAGGGGACCCAGTACTTC; cdr3_aa: CASSDNLREGTQYF
cdr3_length: 15; clone_size: few; v_call: TRBV5-1; j_call: TRBJ2-3; d_call: TRBD2; cdr3_nt: TGCGCCAGCAGCTTGGGGCTAGCGGAGGTAGATACGCAGTATTTT; cdr3_aa: CASSLGLAEVDTQYF
cdr3_length: 13; clone_size: -; v_call: TRBV5-4; j_call: TRBJ1-1; d_call: -; cdr3_nt: TGTGCCAGCAGCGAAGAGCCTAACACTGAAGCTTTCTTT; cdr3_aa: CASSEEPNTEAFF
cdr3_length: 16; clone_size: -; v_call: TRBV11-3; j_call: TRBJ1-4; d_call: TRBD1; cdr3_nt: TGTGCCAGCAGCTCCTCACCGGGACAGGGAAATGAAAAACTGTTTTTT; cdr3_aa: CASSSSPGQGNEKLFF
cdr3_length: 16; clone_size: -; v_call: TRBV6-5; j_call: TRBJ1-4; d_call: -; cdr3_nt: TGTGCCAGCAGTTTTTCCCCCATCTCCCTAAATGAAAAACTGTTTTTT; cdr3_aa: CASSFSPISLNEKLFF
cdr3_length: 15; clone_size: -; v_call: TRBV10-3; j_call: TRBJ1-2; d_call: -; cdr3_nt: TGTGCCATCAGTGAGTCCACAGGGAGTTCCTATGGCTACACCTTC; cdr3_aa: CAISESTGSSYGYTF
cdr3_length: 14; clone_size: once; v_call: TRBV2; j_call: TRBJ1-3; d_call: -; cdr3_nt: TGTGCCAGCACCCGGGACTCCTCTGGAAACACCATATATTTT; cdr3_aa: CASTRDSSGNTIYF
cdr3_length: 15; clone_size: -; v_call: TRBV5-4; j_call: TRBJ1-1; d_call: TRBD1; cdr3_nt: TGTGCCAGCAGCGGACGACAGGGATCGAACACTGAAGCTTTCTTT; cdr3_aa: CASSGRQGSNTEAFF
cdr3_length: 13; clone_size: -; v_call: TRBV2; j_call: TRBJ2-7; d_call: TRBD2; cdr3_nt: TGTGCCAGCGGGACTAGCGGGACCTACGAGCAGTACTTC; cdr3_aa: CASGTSGTYEQYF
cdr3_length: 11; clone_size: -; v_call: TRBV6-1; j_call: TRBJ1-2; d_call: -; cdr3_nt: TGTGCCAGCAGTGAGCGTTATGGCTACACCTTC; cdr3_aa: CASSERYGYTF
cdr3_length: 11; clone_size: -; v_call: TRBV6-5; j_call: TRBJ2-3; d_call: -; cdr3_nt: TGTGCCAGCAGTTACGGCGGCGAGCAGTATTTT; cdr3_aa: CASSYGGEQYF
cdr3_length: 14; clone_size: -; v_call: TRBV7-8; j_call: TRBJ1-1; d_call: TRBD1; cdr3_nt: TGTGCCAGCAGCTCGACCCCAGGGGGCACTGAAGCTTTCTTT; cdr3_aa: CASSSTPGGTEAFF
cdr3_length: 14; clone_size: -; v_call: TRBV5-1; j_call: TRBJ1-1; d_call: -; cdr3_nt: TGCGCCAGCAGCTTGGACGGAGGGGAACGGGAAGCTTTCTTT; cdr3_aa: CASSLDGGEREAFF
cdr3_length: 14; clone_size: once; v_call: TRBV5-1; j_call: TRBJ2-3; d_call: -; cdr3_nt: TGCGCCAGCAGCTGGGACTCCCCCACAGATACGCAGTATTTT; cdr3_aa: CASSWDSPTDTQYF
cdr3_length: 14; clone_size: -; v_call: TRBV28; j_call: TRBJ2-4; d_call: TRBD1; cdr3_nt: TGTGCCAGCAGAGGGACAGGGGTCAAAAACATTCAGTACTTC; cdr3_aa: CASRGTGVKNIQYF
cdr3_length: 13; clone_size: -; v_call: TRBV6-5; j_call: TRBJ1-1; d_call: -; cdr3_nt: TGTGCCAGCAGTAAAAGTAGGGGTCTTGAAGCTTTCTTT; cdr3_aa: CASSKSRGLEAFF
cdr3_length: 15; clone_size: -; v_call: TRBV5-1; j_call: TRBJ1-1; d_call: -; cdr3_nt: TGCGCCAGCAGCTTGGCGTTTGGGGGGGGGACTGAAGCTTTCTTT; cdr3_aa: CASSLAFGGGTEAFF
cdr3_length: 14; clone_size: -; v_call: TRBV7-2; j_call: TRBJ1-1; d_call: TRBD1; cdr3_nt: TGTGCCAGCAGCTGGGCGACAGGGAGAACTGAAGCTTTCTTT; cdr3_aa: CASSWATGRTEAFF